This T cell receptor beta chain was sequenced for a study of T cell repertoires in ileal Crohn's disease. The sample holds a few counts of this clone. The CDR3 has 15 residues. CDR1 is ENHRY, CDR2 SYGVKD, per germline. V was clipped by 2 bases and J by 6 bases, with 13 bases between them. Profiling relied on immunoSEQ multiplex PCR, and the TCRdb table lists in-frame clones only, not all of them. The sample has about 15,000 clones, 78% seen once; the top ten hold approximately 18%. The sequenced sample was ileal tissue. The origin of this receptor is an adult with Crohn's disease. This sequence joins TRBV10-3 and TRBJ1-4; D unclear. The CDR3 loop is CAISEGPGWDEKLFF. CDR3 sequence (DNA): TGTGCCATCAGTGAGGGGCCGGGATGGGATGAAAAACTGTTTTTT.